These T cell receptor beta chains were read from a single sample in a study of CD4+ T cells in melanoma. TCRdb's table, derived via immunoSEQ multiplex PCR, lists solely in-frame clones and lacks some. The data show about 55,000 clones, over 60% seen once. Sequencing was carried out using tumor tissue. The receptors shown here come from a human donor with melanoma. Each CDR3 is given with its conserved first and last residue. Each record gives: V gene, clone size, J gene, CDR3 length, D gene, CDR3 DNA, CDR3 protein. The D gene is left open where the match is weak. Clone size is not always given. Where it is, it says once, few, many or a class for expanded clones.

>TRBV18|-|TRBJ2-5|15|TRBD1
TGTGCCAGCTCACCAAGGACAGGGGGCAGTGAGACCCAGTACTTC
CASSPRTGGSETQYF
>TRBV5-4|few|TRBJ1-1|13|TRBD1
TGTGCCAGCAGGGACAGGAAGAACACTGAAGCTTTCTTT
CASRDRKNTEAFF
>TRBV6-5|-|TRBJ1-4|16|-
TGTGCCAGCAGTTACTCGTGGGCCAGCTCACATGAAAAACTGTTTTTT
CASSYSWASSHEKLFF
>TRBV7-2|-|TRBJ2-1|13|-
TGTGCCAGCAGCTTTTTCGCCGCGGGGGAGCAGTTCTTC
CASSFFAAGEQFF
>TRBV14|once|TRBJ2-3|13|-
TGTGCCAGCAGCCAAGCGGGGGCAGATACGCAGTATTTT
CASSQAGADTQYF
>TRBV11-2|-|TRBJ2-1|15|-
TGTGCCAGCAGCTTACGGGAGAGCTCCTACAATGAGCAGTTCTTC
CASSLRESSYNEQFF
>TRBV6-5|-|TRBJ2-5|12|-
TGTGCCAGCGGAATCAATCAAGAGACCCAGTACTTC
CASGINQETQYF
>TRBV5-4|-|TRBJ1-1|13|-
TGTGCCGTTAGGACAGAACAGAACACTGAAGCTTTCTTT
CAVRTEQNTEAFF
>TRBV11-2|few|TRBJ1-2|13|-
TGTGCCAGCAGCTTAGGGAGTAACTATGGCTACACCTTC
CASSLGSNYGYTF
>TRBV9|-|TRBJ1-4|13|-
TGTGCCAGCAGCGTAGGATCTCCGCGAGACATGACTTTT
CASSVGSPRDMTF
>TRBV4-2|-|TRBJ1-4|16|-
TGTGCCAGCAGCCATCCGGGAAGGGCAACTAATGAAAAACTGTTTTTT
CASSHPGRATNEKLFF
>TRBV7-2|-|TRBJ1-3|14|-
TGTGCCAGCAGCCCAAGATGGTCTGGAAACACCATATATTTT
CASSPRWSGNTIYF
>TRBV6-5|-|TRBJ1-2|14|TRBD1
TGTGCCAGCAGTTCGGGACAGGGGAGCTATGGCTACACCTTC
CASSSGQGSYGYTF
>TRBV9|-|TRBJ2-7|16|TRBD1
TGTGCCAGCAGCGTAGGGCCTGCGACAGGGGGCTACGAGCAGTACTTC
CASSVGPATGGYEQYF
>TRBV25-1|-|TRBJ2-5|14|TRBD2
TGTGCCAGCAGTGTGGCGGGGGGCACCGAGACCCAGTACTTC
CASSVAGGTETQYF
>TRBV7-9|once|TRBJ1-4|18|TRBD1
TGTGCCAGCAGCGGAAGAGAGGGGACAGGGGTAATTGGTGAAAAACTGTTTTTT
CASSGREGTGVIGEKLFF
>TRBV6-5|few|TRBJ1-2|13|-
TGTGCCAGCACGAGGGGGGGCGGGTATGGCTACACCTTC
CASTRGGGYGYTF
>TRBV12-1|-|TRBJ1-1|14|-
TGTGCCAGCAGCGCCGACAGGGATGGGACTGAAGCTTTCTTT
CASSADRDGTEAFF
>TRBV5-5|-|TRBJ2-7|13|-
TGTGCCAGCAGTCAGGGAGCCTCCTACGAGCAGTACTTC
CASSQGASYEQYF
>TRBV7-9|-|TRBJ2-2|14|-
TGTGCCAGCAGCTTAGGGATGGACACCGGGGAGCTGTTTTTT
CASSLGMDTGELFF
>TRBV7-9|-|TRBJ2-5|16|TRBD2
TGTGCCAGCAGCCCCAGACTAGCCCGGGGGCAAGAGACCCAGTACTTC
CASSPRLARGQETQYF
>TRBV7-6|-|TRBJ2-1|15|TRBD2
TGTGCCAGCAGCCGACTAGCGGGGGGGGTTGGGGAGCAGTTCTTC
CASSRLAGGVGEQFF
>TRBV27|many|TRBJ1-2|14|-
TGTGCCAGCAGAATTGGCGTCGGGAGGCATGGCTACACCTTC
CASRIGVGRHGYTF
>TRBV2|-|TRBJ1-6|14|-
TGTGCCACCCAGACGGACTCCTATAATTCACCCCTCCACTTT
CATQTDSYNSPLHF
>TRBV11-2|-|TRBJ2-1|18|TRBD2
TGTGCCAGCAGCTTACTTCCTCGGGGACTAGCGGGGAAGAATGAGCAGTTCTTC
CASSLLPRGLAGKNEQFF
>TRBV27|few|TRBJ1-6|14|-
TGTGCCAGCAGTTACACAGGACGGAATTCACCCCTCCACTTT
CASSYTGRNSPLHF
>TRBV4-1|many|TRBJ2-7|13|TRBD1
TGCGCCAGCAGCGGGACAGGGGAGAGAGAGCAGTACTTC
CASSGTGEREQYF
>TRBV7-9|-|TRBJ2-4|15|TRBD1
TGTGCCAGCAGCCCGAAGGGACAGGGCGAAAACATTCAGTACTTC
CASSPKGQGENIQYF
>TRBV2|few|TRBJ2-7|14|TRBD1
TGTGCCAGCAGAAGACAGGGGGCCTCCTACGAGCAGTACTTC
CASRRQGASYEQYF
>TRBV27|-|TRBJ1-1|15|TRBD1
TGTGCCAGCAGTCTCCGGGACAGGGGTTACACTGAAGCTTTCTTT
CASSLRDRGYTEAFF
>TRBV21-1|-|TRBJ2-7|19|-
TGTGCCAGCAGCAAGAGGAGGCGCCGGAACCTTGAAACTATCTACGAGCAGTACTTC
CASSKRRRRNLETIYEQYF
>TRBV5-6|-|TRBJ1-1|13|-
TGTGCCAGCAGTTCCTCACTGAACACTGAAGCTTTCTTT
CASSSSLNTEAFF
>TRBV6-5|-|TRBJ1-3|14|-
TGTGCCAGCAGTTACGGGGGGCCTGGAAACACCATATATTTT
CASSYGGPGNTIYF
>TRBV18|-|TRBJ2-5|13|-
TGTGCCAGCTCACCACACAAACAAGAGACCCAGTACTTC
CASSPHKQETQYF